The rows below give T cell receptor beta chains drawn from one sample of a study of shared clonotypes between healthy human individuals. Sequencing was performed with immunoSEQ multiplex PCR; in TCRdb, only in-frame clones are kept and a portion is missing. The data contain 1.5 million to 1.9 million clones, 95% to 99% of them singletons. The sample consisted of naive CD4+ T cells sorted from blood. All receptors come from a man between 25 and 39 years old in good health. Each CDR3 is given with its conserved first and last residue. Each record gives: D gene, clone size, V gene, J gene, CDR3 protein, CDR3 DNA. The D gene is left open where the match is weak. A clone size is listed for some rows: how often the clone was seen (once, few, many), or a class if it is expanded.

D gene: NA
clone size: NA
V gene: TRBV6-1
J gene: TRBJ1-2
CDR3 protein: CASSEETGTYGYTF
CDR3 DNA: TGTGCCAGCAGTGAGGAGACCGGAACGTATGGCTACACCTTC

D gene: TRBD1
clone size: NA
V gene: TRBV5-1
J gene: TRBJ2-5
CDR3 protein: CASGHGTAYMETQYF
CDR3 DNA: TGCGCCAGCGGACACGGGACAGCATACATGGAGACCCAGTACTTC

D gene: NA
clone size: NA
V gene: TRBV2
J gene: TRBJ2-7
CDR3 protein: CASSGESYEQYF
CDR3 DNA: TGTGCCAGCAGTGGGGAGAGTTACGAGCAGTACTTC

D gene: NA
clone size: once
V gene: TRBV6-1
J gene: TRBJ1-4
CDR3 protein: CASSENTSTNEKLFF
CDR3 DNA: TGTGCCAGCAGTGAAAACACATCAACTAATGAAAAACTGTTTTTT

D gene: TRBD2
clone size: NA
V gene: TRBV6-1
J gene: TRBJ2-2
CDR3 protein: CASSGFGTSRAGELFF
CDR3 DNA: TGTGCCAGCAGTGGATTCGGGACTAGCAGGGCCGGGGAGCTGTTTTTT

D gene: NA
clone size: once
V gene: TRBV9
J gene: TRBJ2-3
CDR3 protein: CASSVAPHPPDTDTQYF
CDR3 DNA: TGTGCCAGCAGCGTAGCGCCCCACCCCCCTGACACAGATACGCAGTATTTT

D gene: NA
clone size: NA
V gene: TRBV4-2
J gene: TRBJ2-3
CDR3 protein: CASSQEVRQHTDTQYF
CDR3 DNA: TGTGCCAGCAGCCAAGAAGTCAGGCAACACACAGATACGCAGTATTTT

D gene: TRBD2
clone size: NA
V gene: TRBV5-1
J gene: TRBJ2-7
CDR3 protein: CASSRNIIAGDEQYF
CDR3 DNA: TGCGCCAGCAGCCGGAATATAATAGCGGGAGACGAGCAGTACTTC

D gene: NA
clone size: NA
V gene: TRBV7-8
J gene: TRBJ2-1
CDR3 protein: CASSLFAGVNEQFF
CDR3 DNA: TGTGCCAGCAGCTTATTTGCAGGGGTCAATGAGCAGTTCTTC

D gene: NA
clone size: NA
V gene: TRBV2
J gene: TRBJ2-2
CDR3 protein: CASSPGVELFF
CDR3 DNA: TGTGCCAGCAGTCCCGGGGTGGAGCTGTTTTTT

D gene: TRBD1
clone size: NA
V gene: TRBV6-5
J gene: TRBJ2-5
CDR3 protein: CASSYSGTGGMETQYF
CDR3 DNA: TGTGCCAGCAGTTATTCCGGGACAGGGGGCATGGAGACCCAGTACTTC

D gene: TRBD2
clone size: NA
V gene: TRBV7-2
J gene: TRBJ2-7
CDR3 protein: CASSFLGTSSVLFYEQYF
CDR3 DNA: TGTGCCAGCAGCTTCCTCGGGACTAGCTCCGTTCTTTTCTACGAGCAGTACTTC

D gene: TRBD1
clone size: NA
V gene: TRBV28
J gene: TRBJ1-1
CDR3 protein: CASEGQGLATEAFF
CDR3 DNA: TGTGCCAGCGAGGGACAGGGTTTGGCCACTGAAGCTTTCTTT

D gene: NA
clone size: once
V gene: TRBV5-1
J gene: TRBJ2-1
CDR3 protein: CASSLVGGFYNEQFF
CDR3 DNA: TGCGCCAGCAGCTTGGTTGGTGGTTTTTACAATGAGCAGTTCTTC

D gene: TRBD2
clone size: NA
V gene: TRBV4-3
J gene: TRBJ2-7
CDR3 protein: CASSRALSSGPVYEQYF
CDR3 DNA: TGCGCCAGCAGCCGGGCCCTGTCTAGCGGTCCCGTCTACGAGCAGTACTTC

D gene: TRBD1
clone size: few
V gene: TRBV27
J gene: TRBJ1-5
CDR3 protein: CASSSAGGSDNQPQHF
CDR3 DNA: TGTGCCAGCAGTTCAGCAGGGGGCTCAGACAATCAGCCCCAGCATTTT

D gene: TRBD2
clone size: NA
V gene: TRBV5-4
J gene: TRBJ2-1
CDR3 protein: CASSPGVAGDDFGEQFF
CDR3 DNA: TGTGCCAGCAGCCCCGGGGTAGCGGGAGACGATTTCGGTGAGCAGTTCTTC

D gene: NA
clone size: NA
V gene: TRBV6-5
J gene: TRBJ2-3
CDR3 protein: CASSSTTSRGADTQYF
CDR3 DNA: TGTGCCAGCAGTTCCACGACCAGCCGGGGGGCCGATACGCAGTATTTT

D gene: TRBD2
clone size: NA
V gene: TRBV28
J gene: TRBJ2-1
CDR3 protein: CASRLRTSGSWSEQFF
CDR3 DNA: TGTGCCAGCAGACTAAGGACTAGCGGGAGCTGGAGTGAGCAGTTCTTC

D gene: NA
clone size: NA
V gene: TRBV2
J gene: TRBJ1-4
CDR3 protein: CASSEETSATNEKLFF
CDR3 DNA: TGTGCCAGCAGTGAAGAAACTAGCGCAACTAATGAAAAACTGTTTTTT

D gene: TRBD2
clone size: NA
V gene: TRBV19
J gene: TRBJ2-7
CDR3 protein: CASSIHSGISEQYF
CDR3 DNA: TGCGCCAGTAGTATACATAGCGGGATCTCCGAGCAGTACTTC

D gene: TRBD1
clone size: NA
V gene: TRBV5-5
J gene: TRBJ1-2
CDR3 protein: CASSSPGQGWSGYTF
CDR3 DNA: TGTGCCAGCAGCTCGCCGGGACAGGGCTGGAGTGGCTACACCTTC

D gene: TRBD1
clone size: once
V gene: TRBV19
J gene: TRBJ1-1
CDR3 protein: CASRPEDRGPFTSTFF
CDR3 DNA: TGTGCCAGTAGGCCTGAGGACAGGGGACCCTTCACCTCGACTTTCTTT

D gene: NA
clone size: NA
V gene: TRBV5-4
J gene: TRBJ2-7
CDR3 protein: CASSSRQASYEQYF
CDR3 DNA: TGTGCCAGCAGCAGTCGACAAGCTTCCTACGAGCAGTACTTC

D gene: TRBD2
clone size: NA
V gene: TRBV19
J gene: TRBJ2-2
CDR3 protein: CASSGSGRGTGELFF
CDR3 DNA: TGTGCCAGTAGTGGTAGCGGGCGAGGGACCGGGGAGCTGTTTTTT

D gene: NA
clone size: NA
V gene: TRBV9
J gene: TRBJ2-2
CDR3 protein: CASSPGGLVGELFF
CDR3 DNA: TGTGCCAGCAGCCCGGGTGGGCTGGTCGGGGAGCTGTTTTTT

D gene: TRBD1
clone size: NA
V gene: TRBV5-1
J gene: TRBJ1-1
CDR3 protein: CASSEDRVNTEAFF
CDR3 DNA: TGCGCCAGCAGCGAAGACAGGGTTAACACTGAAGCTTTCTTT

D gene: TRBD2
clone size: NA
V gene: TRBV10-3
J gene: TRBJ2-7
CDR3 protein: CAISLAGDRYEQYF
CDR3 DNA: TGTGCCATCAGTCTAGCGGGAGATAGGTACGAGCAGTACTTC

D gene: TRBD1
clone size: NA
V gene: TRBV6-5
J gene: TRBJ1-2
CDR3 protein: CASKQGAVVYGYTF
CDR3 DNA: TGTGCCAGCAAACAGGGGGCAGTGGTCTATGGCTACACCTTC

D gene: TRBD2
clone size: NA
V gene: TRBV19
J gene: TRBJ2-3
CDR3 protein: CASSILAGGTDTQYF
CDR3 DNA: TGTGCCAGTAGTATACTAGCGGGGGGCACAGATACGCAGTATTTT

D gene: TRBD1
clone size: once
V gene: TRBV6-1
J gene: TRBJ1-1
CDR3 protein: CASSEIGTANTEAFF
CDR3 DNA: TGTGCCAGCAGTGAAATAGGGACAGCGAACACTGAAGCTTTCTTT

D gene: NA
clone size: once
V gene: TRBV27
J gene: TRBJ1-1
CDR3 protein: CASRRGRGTEAFF
CDR3 DNA: TGTGCCAGCAGACGGGGGCGCGGAACTGAAGCTTTCTTT

D gene: TRBD2
clone size: NA
V gene: TRBV5-4
J gene: TRBJ2-1
CDR3 protein: CASSSAGTSSDEQFF
CDR3 DNA: TGTGCCAGCAGCTCCGCCGGGACTAGCTCGGATGAGCAGTTCTTC

D gene: TRBD1
clone size: NA
V gene: TRBV7-2
J gene: TRBJ2-7
CDR3 protein: CASSSWTGGIRTTGEQYF
CDR3 DNA: TGTGCCAGCAGCTCCTGGACAGGGGGCATTCGGACTACAGGCGAGCAGTACTTC

D gene: TRBD1
clone size: NA
V gene: TRBV18
J gene: TRBJ1-2
CDR3 protein: CASSAQGADGYTF
CDR3 DNA: TGTGCCAGCTCCGCCCAGGGGGCGGATGGCTACACCTTC

D gene: TRBD1
clone size: NA
V gene: TRBV6-1
J gene: TRBJ2-1
CDR3 protein: CASSPTGQFNNEQFF
CDR3 DNA: TGTGCCAGCAGTCCAACGGGACAGTTTAACAATGAGCAGTTCTTC

D gene: NA
clone size: NA
V gene: TRBV7-6
J gene: TRBJ1-4
CDR3 protein: CASSGGGAREKLFF
CDR3 DNA: TGTGCCAGCAGCGGTGGAGGGGCGCGTGAAAAACTGTTTTTT

D gene: NA
clone size: NA
V gene: TRBV19
J gene: TRBJ2-7
CDR3 protein: CASNTGTSYEQYF
CDR3 DNA: TGTGCCAGTAACACCGGGACGTCCTACGAGCAGTACTTC

D gene: TRBD1
clone size: once
V gene: TRBV19
J gene: TRBJ2-7
CDR3 protein: CASSRLTGTGGYEQYF
CDR3 DNA: TGTGCCAGTAGTAGACTTACCGGGACAGGGGGTTACGAGCAGTACTTC

D gene: NA
clone size: NA
V gene: TRBV6-6
J gene: TRBJ2-3
CDR3 protein: CASSYSTAPETQYF
CDR3 DNA: TGTGCCAGCAGTTACTCGACAGCCCCAGAGACGCAGTATTTT

D gene: TRBD1
clone size: NA
V gene: TRBV18
J gene: TRBJ2-3
CDR3 protein: CASSPPGQGETDTQYF
CDR3 DNA: TGTGCCAGCTCACCACCGGGACAGGGTGAGACAGATACGCAGTATTTT

D gene: NA
clone size: NA
V gene: TRBV19
J gene: TRBJ2-1
CDR3 protein: CASSPPKLGNEQFF
CDR3 DNA: TGTGCCAGTAGTCCACCCAAGCTTGGGAATGAGCAGTTCTTC